Only one count was recorded for the clone carrying this T cell receptor (beta chain). The antigen is undetermined. The data are from a study of cytomegalovirus exposure and HLA in healthy donors. Study outcomes and limitations: The study labeled fewer than 200 TCR beta chains cytomegalovirus-associated. Earlier results showed most TCR beta V segments being productive about 90% or about 30% of the time. Analyzed later, most CMV-associated TCR beta chains appeared HLA-restricted.

CDR3 size: 15 residues. With 4 bases clipped from V and 0 bases from J, the junction kept 5 bases outside the gene matches. In germline, CDR1 is PRHDT, CDR2 FYEKMQ (reference sequence). PCR primers comprised 60 Vbeta and 13 Jbeta primers. Assay used: immunoSEQ multiplex PCR; TCRdb lists only in-frame clones, some missing. The profile shows some 110,000 clones, roughly 80% of them singletons. Nominal health characterized the donors when sampled, though unrecorded immune exposures were likely. The sample consisted of PBMCs. This clonotype was sampled from a man aged 25-45 years in good health and CMV-seropositive. The gene calls are TRBV13 and TRBJ1-1; 7 bases match TRBD1. The CDR3: CASSSLGQLNTEAFF. The CDR3 nucleotides read TGTGCCAGCAGCTCCCTGGGACAGTTGAACACTGAAGCTTTCTTT.